Below are 7 T cell receptor beta chains sequenced from a single sample in a study of blood T cell repertoires in COVID-19. Profiled with immunoSEQ multiplex PCR; TCRdb holds only in-frame clones, not every one. The table has roughly 160,000 clones, approximately 91% seen once. Sequences were obtained from peripheral blood. These receptors all come from a man between 18 and 35 years old with acute or convalescent COVID-19.

This clone was seen a handful of times. The chain links TRBV5-1 to TRBJ2-6, with 9 bases that match TRBD1. Germline CDR1 SGHRS, CDR2 YFSETQ. J gave up 0 bases and V 2 bases, and 3 bases lay outside the gene matches. The CDR3 spans 17 residues. CDR3 DNA sequence: TGCGCCAGCAGCTTAAGGACAGGGGACTCTGGGGCCAACGTCCTGACTTTC. Protein product: CASSLRTGDSGANVLTF.

This chain joins TRBV7-8 and TRBJ2-1, with TRBD2 matching over 8 bases. CDR1 and CDR2 from the germline V gene are SGHVS and FQNEAQ. With V trimmed by 5 bases and J by 5 bases, 8 bases remained unmatched. The CDR3 is 15 amino acids. The CDR3 coding sequence is TGTGCCAGCAGCACGCGGGGGGCTCGAGACAATGAGCAGTTCTTC. This encodes CASSTRGARDNEQFF.

CDR3 in amino acids: CASSESSSYNSPLHF. CDR3 bases: TGTGCCAGCAGTGAATCGAGCTCCTATAATTCACCCCTCCACTTT. The V gene is TRBV25-1, the J gene TRBJ1-6; D is unclear. The CDR3 length is 15 residues. The V and J ends lost 1 base and 0 bases respectively, with 4 bases between them. Germline loops: CDR1 MGHDK, CDR2 SYGVNS.

V usage is TRBV7-9 and J usage is TRBJ1-1; D gene uncertain. The CDR3 is 14 amino acids. V was shortened by 3 bases and J by 3 bases, with 11 bases between the two germline ends. Germline CDR1 reads SEHNR; CDR2 reads FQNEAQ (reference sequence). CDR3 residues: CASSFYGRDTEAFF. CDR3 DNA sequence: TGTGCCAGCAGCTTTTACGGGAGGGACACTGAAGCTTTCTTT.

The chain couples TRBV19 to TRBJ2-1; TRBD1 might be the D (7 bases). The CDR3 loop spans 15 amino acids. Trimming pared 5 bases from V and 3 bases from J, leaving 14 bases between. Germline V lookup: CDR1 LNHDA, CDR2 SQIVND (reference sequence). CDR3 nucleotide sequence: TGTGCCAGTAGTCGCGCGGGACAGATCTACAATGAGCAGTTCTTC. Protein: CASSRAGQIYNEQFF.

This clone was found a few times. The chain carries TRBV5-1 and TRBJ2-5, with TRBD1 matching 8 bases. Germline V gene lookup returns CDR1 SGHRS and CDR2 YFSETQ. The CDR3 loop spans 13 amino acids. V trimming: 3 bases; J trimming: 5 bases; junction bases outside the gene matches: 3. The CDR3 nucleotides are TGCGCCAGCAGCTCCCAGGGGGCCGAGACCCAGTACTTC. It translates to CASSSQGAETQYF.

This chain uses TRBV30 with TRBJ2-7; D remains unclear. The germline gives CDR1 GTSNPN, CDR2 SVGIG (reference sequence). The CDR3 covers 12 residues. The germline V and J ends were trimmed by 2 bases and 6 bases, with 11 bases remaining between them. The CDR3 DNA reads as TGTGCCTGGAGTCCCACAGTGGGCGAGCAGTACTTC. The encoded protein is CAWSPTVGEQYF. The complete variable domain, with remaining parts taken from reference TRBV30 and TRBJ2-7, reads SQTIHQWPATLVQPVGSPLSLECTVEGTSNPNLYWYRQAAGRGLQLLFYSVGIGQISSEVPQNLSASRPQDRQFILSSKKLLLSDSGFYLCAWSPTVGEQYFGPGTRLTVT.